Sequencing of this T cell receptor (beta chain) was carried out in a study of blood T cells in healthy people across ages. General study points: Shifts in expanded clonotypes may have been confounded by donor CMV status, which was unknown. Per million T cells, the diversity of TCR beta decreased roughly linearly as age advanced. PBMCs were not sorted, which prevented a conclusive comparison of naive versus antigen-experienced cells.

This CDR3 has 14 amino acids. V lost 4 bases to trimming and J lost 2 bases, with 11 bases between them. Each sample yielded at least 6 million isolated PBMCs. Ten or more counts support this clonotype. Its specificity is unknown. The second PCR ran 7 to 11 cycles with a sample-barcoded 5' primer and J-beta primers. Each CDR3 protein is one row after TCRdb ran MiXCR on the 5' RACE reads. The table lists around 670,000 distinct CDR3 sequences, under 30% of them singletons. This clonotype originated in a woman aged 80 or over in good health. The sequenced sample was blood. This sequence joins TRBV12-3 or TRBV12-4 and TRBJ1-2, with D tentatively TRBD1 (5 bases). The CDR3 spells CASSSARGNYGYTF. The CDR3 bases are TGTGCCAGCAGTTCCGCGCGGGGGAACTATGGCTACACCTTC.